The T cell receptor (beta chain) described here comes from a study of T cells after somatic rescue of genetic block. The CDR3 spans 14 residues. Per germline, CDR1 SGHNT and CDR2 YENEEA. V lost 5 bases and J 2 bases, leaving 10 bases between the germline ends. The protocol was immunoSEQ multiplex PCR, while the TCRdb copy is restricted to in-frame clones and leaves out a portion. The sample lists tens of thousands of clones; about 90% were seen once. Sequencing was carried out using peripheral blood mononuclear cells (PBMCs). This TCR came from a young woman. The chain couples TRBV11-3 to TRBJ2-4; D gene unclear. The CDR3 spells CASSVGMTKNIQYF. The CDR3 bases are TGTGCCAGCAGCGTAGGGATGACCAAAAACATTCAGTACTTC.